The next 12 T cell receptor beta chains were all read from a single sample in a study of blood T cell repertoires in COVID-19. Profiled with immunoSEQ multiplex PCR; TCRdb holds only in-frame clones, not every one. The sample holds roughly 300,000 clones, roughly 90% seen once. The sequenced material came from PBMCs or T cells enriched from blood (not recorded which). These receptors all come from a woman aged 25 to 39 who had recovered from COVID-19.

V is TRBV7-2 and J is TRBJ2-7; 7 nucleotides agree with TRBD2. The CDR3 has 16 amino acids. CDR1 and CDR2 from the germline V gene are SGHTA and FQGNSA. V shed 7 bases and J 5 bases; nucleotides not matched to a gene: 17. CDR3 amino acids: CASTYEEAGNADEQYF. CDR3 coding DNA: TGTGCCAGCACCTACGAAGAAGCGGGGAATGCGGACGAGCAGTACTTC. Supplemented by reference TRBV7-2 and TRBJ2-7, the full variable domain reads GAGVSQSPSNKVTEKGKDVELRCDPISGHTALYWYRQSLGQGLEFLIYFQGNSAPDKSGLPSDRFSAERTGGSVSTLTIQRTQQEDSAVYLCASTYEEAGNADEQYFGPGTRLTVT.

This chain's CDR3 is CASSISSTGNYGYTF. DNA of the CDR3: TGCGCCAGCAGCATTTCGTCAACAGGGAACTATGGCTACACCTTC. V usage is TRBV5-1 and J usage is TRBJ1-2, with D perhaps matching TRBD1 (6 bases). CDR1 is SGHRS and CDR2 is YFSETQ in the germline V gene. CDR3 size: 15 residues. The V and J ends lost 4 bases and 2 bases respectively, with 15 bases between them. Full variable domain (remainder filled in from reference TRBV5-1 and TRBJ1-2): KAGVTQTPRYLIKTRGQQVTLSCSPISGHRSVSWYQQTPGQGLQFLFEYFSETQRNKGNFPGRFSGRQFSNSRSEMNVSTLELGDSALYLCASSISSTGNYGYTFGSGTRLTVV.

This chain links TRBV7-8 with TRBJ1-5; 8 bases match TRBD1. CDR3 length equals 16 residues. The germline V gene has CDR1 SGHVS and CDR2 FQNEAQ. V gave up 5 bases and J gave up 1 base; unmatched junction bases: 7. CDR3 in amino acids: CASSPDRGRSNQPQHF. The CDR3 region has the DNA TGTGCCAGCAGCCCTGACAGGGGTCGGAGCAATCAGCCCCAGCATTTT.

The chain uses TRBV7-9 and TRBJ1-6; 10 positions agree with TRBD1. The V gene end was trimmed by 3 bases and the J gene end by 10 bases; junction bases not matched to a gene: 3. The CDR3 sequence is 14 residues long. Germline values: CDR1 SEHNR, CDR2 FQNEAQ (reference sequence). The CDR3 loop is CASSFGTGESPLHF. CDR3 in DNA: TGTGCCAGCAGCTTCGGGACAGGGGAATCACCCCTCCACTTT.

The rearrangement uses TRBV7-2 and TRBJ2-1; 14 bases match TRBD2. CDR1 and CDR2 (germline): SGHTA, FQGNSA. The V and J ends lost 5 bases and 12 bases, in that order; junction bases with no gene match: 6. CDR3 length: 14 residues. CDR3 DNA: TGTGCCAGCAGCCCCGGGACTAGCGGGAGCGTGCAGTTCTTC. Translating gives CASSPGTSGSVQFF. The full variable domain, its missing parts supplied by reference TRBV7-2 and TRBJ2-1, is GAGVSQSPSNKVTEKGKDVELRCDPISGHTALYWYRQSLGQGLEFLIYFQGNSAPDKSGLPSDRFSAERTGGSVSTLTIQRTQQEDSAVYLCASSPGTSGSVQFFGPGTRLTVL.

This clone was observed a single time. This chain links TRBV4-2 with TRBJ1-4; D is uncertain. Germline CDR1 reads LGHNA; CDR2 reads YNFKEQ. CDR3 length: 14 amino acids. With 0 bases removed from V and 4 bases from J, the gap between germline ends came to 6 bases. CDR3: CASSQERVNEKLFF. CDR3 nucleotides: TGTGCCAGCAGCCAAGAACGGGTTAATGAAAAACTGTTTTTT.

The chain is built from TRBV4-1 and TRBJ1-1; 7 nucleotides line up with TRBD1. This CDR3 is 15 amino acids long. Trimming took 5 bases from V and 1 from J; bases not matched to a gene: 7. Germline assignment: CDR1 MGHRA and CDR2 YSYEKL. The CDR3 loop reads CASSEPRQGNTEAFF. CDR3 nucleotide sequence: TGCGCCAGCAGCGAACCCAGACAGGGGAACACTGAAGCTTTCTTT.

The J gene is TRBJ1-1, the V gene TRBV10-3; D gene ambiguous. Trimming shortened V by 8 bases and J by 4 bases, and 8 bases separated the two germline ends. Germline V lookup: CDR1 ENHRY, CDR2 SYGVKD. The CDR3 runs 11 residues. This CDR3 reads CAILGGTEAFF. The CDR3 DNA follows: TGTGCCATCCTCGGTGGCACTGAAGCTTTCTTT.

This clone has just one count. Here the CDR3 DNA reads TGCAGCGTTGAACCGACAGTGGGTGAAGCTTTCTTT. It codes for CSVEPTVGEAFF. The J gene is TRBJ1-1, the V gene TRBV29-1; tentatively, D is TRBD1 (5 bases). The CDR3 runs to 12 residues. Germline V gene sequence: CDR1 SQVTM, CDR2 ANQGSEA. Trimming left V 2 bases short and J 7 bases short, with 11 bases between.

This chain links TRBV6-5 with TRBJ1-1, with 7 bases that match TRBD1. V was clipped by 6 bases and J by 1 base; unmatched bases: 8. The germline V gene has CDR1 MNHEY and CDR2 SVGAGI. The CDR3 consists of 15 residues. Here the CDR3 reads CASRAWGDRNTEAFF. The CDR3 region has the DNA TGTGCCAGCAGGGCTTGGGGGGACAGGAACACTGAAGCTTTCTTT.

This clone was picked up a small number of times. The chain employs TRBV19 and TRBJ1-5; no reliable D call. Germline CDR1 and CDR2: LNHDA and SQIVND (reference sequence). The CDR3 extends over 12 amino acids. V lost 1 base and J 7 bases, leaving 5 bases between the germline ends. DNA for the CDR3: TGTGCCAGTAGTATAGGGGCACAGCCCCAGCATTTT. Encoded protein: CASSIGAQPQHF.

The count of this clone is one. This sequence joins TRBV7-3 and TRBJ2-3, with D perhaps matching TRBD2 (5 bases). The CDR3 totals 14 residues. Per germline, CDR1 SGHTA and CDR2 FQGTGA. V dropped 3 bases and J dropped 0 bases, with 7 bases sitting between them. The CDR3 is CASSFEGSTDTQYF. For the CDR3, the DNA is TGTGCCAGCAGCTTTGAGGGAAGCACAGATACGCAGTATTTT. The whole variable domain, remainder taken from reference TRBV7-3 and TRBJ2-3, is GAGVSQTPSNKVTEKGKYVELRCDPISGHTALYWYRQSLGQGPEFLIYFQGTGAADDSGLPNDRFFAVRPEGSVSTLKIQRTERGDSAVYLCASSFEGSTDTQYFGPGTRLTVL.